This TCR beta chain is from a study of CD8+ T cells in alopecia areata. The sequencing template was cDNA reverse transcribed from extracted RNA. The assay was immunoSEQ multiplex PCR, and TCRdb's table has in-frame clones only and misses some. In the table there are more than 90,000 clones, under 40% of which are singletons. V was trimmed by 6 bases and J by 4 bases, leaving 20 bases between them. Germline V lookup: CDR1 ENHRY, CDR2 SYGVKD. CDR3 length: 16 amino acids. This clone was seen only a few times. Sequenced input: CD4+ T cells sorted from blood. This TCR was recovered from a human donor with alopecia areata. The V gene is TRBV10-3, the J gene TRBJ2-3; D is possibly TRBD2 (6 bases). This chain's CDR3 is CAISTGQGGLADTQYF. DNA for the CDR3: TGTGCCATCAGCACTGGCCAAGGAGGGTTGGCAGATACGCAGTATTTT.